These T cell receptor beta chains were read from a single sample in a study of regulatory T cells in long-lasting Graves disease. TCRdb called the multiplex PCR reads again in MiXCR, with one record for every CDR3 protein. In the table there are 350,000 to 500,000 distinct CDR3 sequences, around 23% of which are singletons. The material was peripheral blood mononuclear cells (PBMCs), obtained when the disease was refractory, from a patient treated with antithyroid drugs. These receptors were taken from a female donor with Graves disease. Both conserved end residues are part of each CDR3. Fields, in order: V gene, clone size, J gene, CDR3 protein. Clone size is stated in some rows and not others, as once, few, many or a class when expanded.

V: TRBV20-1
size: many
J: TRBJ1-4
CDR3: CSARAVENEKLFF

V: TRBV18
size: few
J: TRBJ2-7
CDR3: CASSPTSGSYHEQYF

V: TRBV7-8
size: many
J: TRBJ1-1
CDR3: CASSSRTAWEAFF

V: TRBV5-8
size: few
J: TRBJ1-5
CDR3: CASVVTRDQPQHF

V: TRBV11-1
size: -
J: TRBJ2-2
CDR3: CASSTPSGRNTGELFF

V: TRBV25-1
size: -
J: TRBJ2-7
CDR3: CASSQVQRYEQYF

V: TRBV20-1
size: many
J: TRBJ2-1
CDR3: CSAAGRTSGYNEQFF

V: TRBV3-1
size: -
J: TRBJ1-1
CDR3: CASTNRDPEAFF

V: TRBV4-1
size: -
J: TRBJ2-7
CDR3: CASSQAFQGTYEQYF

V: TRBV29-1
size: few
J: TRBJ2-2
CDR3: CSVQTGHNTGELFF

V: TRBV24-1
size: many
J: TRBJ2-2
CDR3: CATSDPPGSGELFF

V: TRBV28
size: -
J: TRBJ1-2
CDR3: CASSLGGHRGEGYTF

V: TRBV6-2/TRBV6-3
size: many
J: TRBJ2-4
CDR3: CASRAYPGQGEGKNIQYF

V: TRBV10-3
size: -
J: TRBJ2-7
CDR3: CAIQIRQGPEYYEQYF

V: TRBV6-1
size: many
J: TRBJ1-5
CDR3: CASSVIGRTGPNQPQHF

V: TRBV12-3/TRBV12-4
size: few
J: TRBJ2-3
CDR3: CASSSSTITDTQYF

V: TRBV10-3
size: -
J: TRBJ2-3
CDR3: CAIRPPLGGGPDTQYF

V: TRBV5-4
size: -
J: TRBJ2-2
CDR3: CASSLLEGEAIRELFF

V: TRBV19
size: few
J: TRBJ1-5
CDR3: CASSIEHENQPQHF

V: TRBV28
size: many
J: TRBJ1-1
CDR3: CATRGPNTEAFF

V: TRBV7-2
size: many
J: TRBJ2-2
CDR3: CASSPQVDSGGELFF

V: TRBV7-2
size: many
J: TRBJ1-2
CDR3: CASSSMGINYGYTF

V: TRBV29-1
size: many
J: TRBJ2-7
CDR3: CSVEDGWQQYF

V: TRBV5-6
size: few
J: TRBJ1-5
CDR3: CASSARDLPQHF

V: TRBV6-1
size: -
J: TRBJ1-2
CDR3: CASIVSTGGYYGYTF

V: TRBV13
size: -
J: TRBJ2-2
CDR3: CASSLGLGSGAPTGELFF

V: TRBV7-2
size: many
J: TRBJ2-2
CDR3: CASRATRNRGELFF

V: TRBV20-1
size: -
J: TRBJ2-7
CDR3: CSAKGLAGKEQYF

V: TRBV4-1
size: -
J: TRBJ2-2
CDR3: CASSQSGQTNTGELFF

V: TRBV5-4
size: -
J: TRBJ2-5
CDR3: CASSTPSGSSETQYF

V: TRBV9
size: few
J: TRBJ2-5
CDR3: CASSPGREFQETQYF

V: TRBV28
size: many
J: TRBJ1-4
CDR3: CASSWSRGTGGFRVNEKLFF

V: TRBV28
size: many
J: TRBJ2-6
CDR3: CASLDRGAGANVLTF

V: TRBV7-2
size: once
J: TRBJ2-1
CDR3: CASSLEYRGRRLDPNEQFF

V: TRBV6-2/TRBV6-3
size: -
J: TRBJ2-6
CDR3: CASSPQANVLTF

V: TRBV28
size: many
J: TRBJ2-2
CDR3: CASTPPPGQDRSGELFF

V: TRBV2
size: -
J: TRBJ2-7
CDR3: CASSLSERVDTMTYEQYF

V: TRBV7-9
size: -
J: TRBJ2-1
CDR3: CASSLLSTSGRDNEQFF

V: TRBV10-3
size: -
J: TRBJ1-2
CDR3: CATSAKPGLRADGYTF

V: TRBV28
size: many
J: TRBJ2-5
CDR3: CASSLAAGRETQYF

V: TRBV11-2
size: few
J: TRBJ1-3
CDR3: CASSLGLDSFGNTIYF

V: TRBV11-2
size: -
J: TRBJ2-1
CDR3: CASSPGTPPYEQFF

V: TRBV19
size: -
J: TRBJ2-5
CDR3: CASSFTVVGGSGPKTQYF

V: TRBV10-3
size: many
J: TRBJ2-5
CDR3: CAITRDRAQETQYF

V: TRBV19
size: -
J: TRBJ2-2
CDR3: CASSIDGGRTGELFF

V: TRBV2
size: many
J: TRBJ1-6
CDR3: CASRTGVASPLHF

V: TRBV27
size: many
J: TRBJ1-2
CDR3: CASSLNPTGAYAYGYTF

V: TRBV20-1
size: -
J: TRBJ1-5
CDR3: CSARAQLGGNQPQHF